These T cell receptor beta chains were read from a single sample in a study of blood T cell repertoires in COVID-19. The assay was immunoSEQ multiplex PCR, and TCRdb's table has in-frame clones only and misses some. The sample contains 200,000 to 300,000 clones, around 86% of which appear only once. The source material was peripheral blood. These receptors all come from an elderly man with acute or convalescent COVID-19. Each CDR3 is given with its conserved first and last residue. Each record gives: clone size, D gene, J gene, V gene, CDR3 DNA, CDR3 protein. A D gene is named only where the DNA matches it firmly. The listing skips clone size in some rows; elsewhere it reads once, few, many or a size class.

>once|NA|TRBJ1-1|TRBV2
TGTGCCAGTTCCACGGGGGGCAGCACTGAAGCTTTCTTT
CASSTGGSTEAFF
>NA|TRBD2|TRBJ2-3|TRBV7-2
TGTGCCAGCAGCTTAGTTTCGGGCGGGGGAGGCACAGATACGCAGTATTTT
CASSLVSGGGGTDTQYF
>NA|NA|TRBJ1-2|TRBV2
TGTGCCAGCAGCCGGGACACTTTTGGCTACACCTTC
CASSRDTFGYTF
>NA|TRBD1|TRBJ1-4|TRBV29-1
TGCAGCGTTGGCACAGGGGGCGGTGGAAAACTGTTTTTT
CSVGTGGGGKLFF
>NA|TRBD1|TRBJ1-2|TRBV25-1
TGTGCCAGCAGAAAAGAGGGGGCGCGGGGCTACACCTTC
CASRKEGARGYTF
>NA|NA|TRBJ1-3|TRBV29-1
TGCAGCGTTGAAGACCCGAGCTCTGGAAACACCATATATTTT
CSVEDPSSGNTIYF
>NA|NA|TRBJ1-2|TRBV28
TGTGCCAGCAGTTTCATGGACCCTTCTCACAGGGAAAGTGGCTACACCTTC
CASSFMDPSHRESGYTF
>NA|NA|TRBJ1-1|TRBV16
TGTGCCAGCAGCCACATAGACAGAAACACTGAAGCTTTCTTT
CASSHIDRNTEAFF
>NA|NA|TRBJ2-2|TRBV18
TGTGCCAGCTCACCCTTGAACACCGGGGAGCTGTTTTTT
CASSPLNTGELFF
>NA|TRBD2|TRBJ2-7|TRBV7-2
TGTGCCAGCAGCTTTGCGGGAGGGCCGGGAGAGCAGTACTTC
CASSFAGGPGEQYF
>NA|TRBD1|TRBJ1-5|TRBV4-2
TGTGCCAGCAGCCAACTAGGACAGGGGGCCATCAATCAGCCCCAGCATTTT
CASSQLGQGAINQPQHF
>few|TRBD1|TRBJ2-3|TRBV15
TGTGCCACCAGCAGATTACGGACAGGGCTCTTCACAGATACGCAGTATTTT
CATSRLRTGLFTDTQYF
>NA|NA|TRBJ1-1|TRBV5-1
TGCGCCAGCAGCCTAAGCGGAGGGGTGGGCACTGAAGCTTTCTTT
CASSLSGGVGTEAFF
>NA|TRBD1|TRBJ1-5|TRBV7-2
TGTGCCAGCAGTTTTACCGTACAGGGGTTCAATCAGCCCCAGCATTTT
CASSFTVQGFNQPQHF
>few|NA|TRBJ1-6|TRBV19
TGTGCCAGTAGTATAGGAGAGAATTCACCCCTCCACTTT
CASSIGENSPLHF
>NA|TRBD1|TRBJ1-5|TRBV18
TGTGCCAGCTCACCTGTCGGACAGGGGGCAAATCCCCAGCATTTT
CASSPVGQGANPQHF
>once|NA|TRBJ1-2|TRBV28
TGTGCCAGCAGTTTATCCCAGGGGGGCTACACCTTC
CASSLSQGGYTF
>NA|NA|TRBJ2-2|TRBV29-1
TGCAGCGCCGAGCGCTACACCGGGGAGCTGTTTTTT
CSAERYTGELFF
>NA|NA|TRBJ2-5|TRBV7-2
TGTGCCAGCAGACTCAGTGGAGGTACCTTCCAAGAGACCCAGTACTTC
CASRLSGGTFQETQYF
>NA|TRBD2|TRBJ2-1|TRBV3-1/TRBV3-2
TGTGCCAGCAGCCAACCCCCCGGGACTAGCGGGGCCTCGCTTAATGAGCAGTTCTTC
CASSQPPGTSGASLNEQFF
>NA|NA|TRBJ1-2|TRBV6-4
TGTGCCAGCATCCTACGACAGATGACTTTCTATGGCTACACCTTC
CASILRQMTFYGYTF
>NA|NA|TRBJ1-4|TRBV28
TGTGCCAGCGGCGGGGAAAATGAAAAACTGTTTTTT
CASGGENEKLFF